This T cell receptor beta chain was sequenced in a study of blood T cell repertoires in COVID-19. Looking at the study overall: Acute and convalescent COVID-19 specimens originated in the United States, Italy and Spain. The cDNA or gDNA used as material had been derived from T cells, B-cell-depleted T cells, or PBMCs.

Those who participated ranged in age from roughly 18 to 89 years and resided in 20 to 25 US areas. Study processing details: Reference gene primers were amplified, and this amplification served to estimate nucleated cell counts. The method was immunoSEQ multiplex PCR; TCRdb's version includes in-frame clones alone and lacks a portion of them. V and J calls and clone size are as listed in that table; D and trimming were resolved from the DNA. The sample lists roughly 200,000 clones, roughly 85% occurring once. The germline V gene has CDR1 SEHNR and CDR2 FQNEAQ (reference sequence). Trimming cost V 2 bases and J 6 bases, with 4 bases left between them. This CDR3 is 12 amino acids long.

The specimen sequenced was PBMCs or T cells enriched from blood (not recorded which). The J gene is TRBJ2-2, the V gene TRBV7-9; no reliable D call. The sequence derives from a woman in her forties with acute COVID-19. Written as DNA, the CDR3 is TGTGCCAGCAGCTTAACGGCCGGGGAGCTGTTTTTT. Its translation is CASSLTAGELFF.